This is a list of T cell receptor beta chains from one sample in a study of Ad26.COV2.S vaccination and SARS-CoV-2 variants. This table comes from immunoSEQ multiplex PCR, and its TCRdb copy is limited to in-frame clones, with some not included. The data show fewer than 900,000 clones, about 90% seen once. Sequencing used peripheral blood, obtained in a trial of Ad26.COV2.S vaccine versus placebo. These receptor sequences come from a person between 18 and 65 years old who received the Ad26.COV2.S COVID-19 vaccine or a placebo. Both conserved end residues are part of each CDR3. A D gene is named only where the DNA matches it firmly. Size is omitted from some rows. Given values are once, few, many or a class for expanded clones.

TRBV2	once	TRBJ2-3	.	TGTGCCAGCAGTGGGACCCTAACCAGAGCGGATACGCAGTATTTT	CASSGTLTRADTQYF
TRBV7-9	.	TRBJ1-3	.	TGTGCCAGCAGCTTACCGGGAAGAAACACCATATATTTT	CASSLPGRNTIYF
TRBV24-1	.	TRBJ1-2	.	TGTGCCACCAGCTTTGGAAGGGGGTACGGCTACACCTTC	CATSFGRGYGYTF
TRBV29-1	.	TRBJ2-5	.	TGCAGCGTTGAAGCTGAGATCCAAGAGACCCAGTACTTC	CSVEAEIQETQYF
TRBV5-4	few	TRBJ2-2	TRBD1	TGTGCCAGCAGCTTAGGACAGGGGGTTGGCGGGGAGCTGTTTTTT	CASSLGQGVGGELFF
TRBV7-6	.	TRBJ2-1	TRBD1	TGTGCCAGCTTGCGGGACAGGGGATCCAATGAGCAGTTCTTC	CASLRDRGSNEQFF
TRBV10-3	.	TRBJ2-1	TRBD2	TGTGCCATCAGTGGGGGACTAGAAGAAGGCAATGAGCAGTTCTTC	CAISGGLEEGNEQFF
TRBV3-1/TRBV3-2	.	TRBJ2-5	TRBD2	TGTGCCAGCAGCAATCCACTAGCGGTGTTCCAAGAGACCCAGTACTTC	CASSNPLAVFQETQYF
TRBV6-1	.	TRBJ1-2	.	TGTGCCAGCAGTGACAGTATTAACTATGGCTACACCTTC	CASSDSINYGYTF
TRBV29-1	.	TRBJ2-7	TRBD2	TGCAGCGTTGCTCCTCGACTAGCGGGGGCCTACGAGCAGTACTTC	CSVAPRLAGAYEQYF
TRBV4-2	.	TRBJ1-4	.	TGTGCCAGCAGCCAAAGGGGGGGAGAAAAACTGTTTTTT	CASSQRGGEKLFF
TRBV19	.	TRBJ1-1	.	TGTGCCAGTAGTATAGAGTACGGGGTTGGTGCTTTCTTT	CASSIEYGVGAFF
TRBV30	.	TRBJ1-2	.	TGTGCCTGGACAACAGGGAGAGACTATGGCTACACCTTC	CAWTTGRDYGYTF
TRBV6-5	.	TRBJ1-1	TRBD1	TGTGCCAGCAGTTCGACAGGGGGGATTTTGGATGCTGAAGCTTTCTTT	CASSSTGGILDAEAFF
TRBV6-5	.	TRBJ2-5	TRBD1	TGTGCCAGCAGCTTCGGACAGGGCCAAGAGACCCAGTACTTC	CASSFGQGQETQYF
TRBV29-1	.	TRBJ2-2	TRBD2	TGCAGCGTTGTCCTAGTCCCGGGACTAGCGGGAGTGGGGGCCGGGGAGCTGTTTTTT	CSVVLVPGLAGVGAGELFF
TRBV6-5	.	TRBJ1-2	TRBD1	TGTGCCAGCAGTTACTCGATCGGGACAGGGAGGGGAGGCTACACCTTC	CASSYSIGTGRGGYTF
TRBV10-3	few	TRBJ1-5	TRBD1	TGTGCCATCAGTCAACAGGGGGGGAGCAATCAGCCCCAGCATTTT	CAISQQGGSNQPQHF
TRBV19	.	TRBJ1-5	.	TGTGCCAGTAGTATACTAACTGGGACGGTGCCCCAGCATTTT	CASSILTGTVPQHF
TRBV15	.	TRBJ1-6	TRBD1	TGTGCCACCAGCAGAGATGTCACAGGGGATAATTCACCCCTCCACTTT	CATSRDVTGDNSPLHF
TRBV6-5	.	TRBJ1-5	.	TGTGCCAGCAGTTACGGTACAGATCAGCCCCAGCATTTT	CASSYGTDQPQHF
TRBV27	.	TRBJ1-2	.	TGTGCCAGCAGTTTAACCGGGGGCTATGGCTACACCTTC	CASSLTGGYGYTF
TRBV4-2	.	TRBJ1-5	TRBD1	TGTGCCAGCAGCCAAGACACCGGACAGGATGATCAGCCCCAGCATTTT	CASSQDTGQDDQPQHF
TRBV7-3	once	TRBJ1-3	.	TGTGCCAGCAGAGAGGGCTCTGGAAACACCATATATTTT	CASREGSGNTIYF
TRBV9	.	TRBJ2-3	.	TGTGCCAGCAGCGTAGACGAGGGTGGAAGGACAGATACGCAGTATTTT	CASSVDEGGRTDTQYF
TRBV24-1	.	TRBJ2-1	.	TGTGCCACCAGTCCTGGGAGCTCCTACAATGAGCAGTTCTTC	CATSPGSSYNEQFF
TRBV6-5	.	TRBJ2-1	.	TGTGCCAGCAGTTCTCGGGGGAATGAGCAGTTCTTC	CASSSRGNEQFF
TRBV7-8	few	TRBJ2-7	.	TGTGCCAGCAGCCCGACCCAGATCCCCTACGAGCAGTACTTC	CASSPTQIPYEQYF